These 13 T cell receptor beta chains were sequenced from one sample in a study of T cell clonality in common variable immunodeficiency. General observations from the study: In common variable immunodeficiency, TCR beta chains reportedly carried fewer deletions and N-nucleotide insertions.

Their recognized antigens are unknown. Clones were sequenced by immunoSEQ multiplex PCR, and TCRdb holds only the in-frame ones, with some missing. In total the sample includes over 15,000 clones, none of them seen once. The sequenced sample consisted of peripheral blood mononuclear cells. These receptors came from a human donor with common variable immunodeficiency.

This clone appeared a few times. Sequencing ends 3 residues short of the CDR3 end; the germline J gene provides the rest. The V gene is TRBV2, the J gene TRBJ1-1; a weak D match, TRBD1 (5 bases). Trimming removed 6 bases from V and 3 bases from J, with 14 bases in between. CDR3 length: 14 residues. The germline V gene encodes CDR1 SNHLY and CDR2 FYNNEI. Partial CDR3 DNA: TGTGCCAGCAGCCAGGGTCGGGAGGACACTGAA. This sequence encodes CASSQGREDTE. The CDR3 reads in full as CASSQGREDTEAFF.

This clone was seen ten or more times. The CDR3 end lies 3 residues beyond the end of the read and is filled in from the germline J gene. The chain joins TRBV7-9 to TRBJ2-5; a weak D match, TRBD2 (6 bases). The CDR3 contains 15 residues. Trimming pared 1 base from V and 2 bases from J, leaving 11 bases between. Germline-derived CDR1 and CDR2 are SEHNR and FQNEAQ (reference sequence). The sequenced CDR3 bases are TGTGCCAGCAGCTTAGGCCGGGGGAGGCAAGAGACC. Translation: CASSLGRGRQET. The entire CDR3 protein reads CASSLGRGRQETQYF.

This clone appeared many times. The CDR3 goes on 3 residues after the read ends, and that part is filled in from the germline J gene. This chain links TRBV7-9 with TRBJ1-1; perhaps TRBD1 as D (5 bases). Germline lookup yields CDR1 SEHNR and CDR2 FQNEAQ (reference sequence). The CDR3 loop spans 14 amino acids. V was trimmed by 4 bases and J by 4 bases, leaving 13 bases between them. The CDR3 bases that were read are TGTGCCAGCAGCTCAAGCGGGGGAGGCACTGAA. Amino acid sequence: CASSSSGGGTE. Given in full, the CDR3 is CASSSSGGGTEAFF. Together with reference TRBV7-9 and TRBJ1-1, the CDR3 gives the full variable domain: DTGVSQNPRHKITKRGQNVTFRCDPISEHNRLYWYRQTLGQGPEFLTYFQNEAQLEKSRLLSDRFSAERPKGSFSTLEIQRTEQGDSAMYLCASSSSGGGTEAFFGQGTRLTVV.

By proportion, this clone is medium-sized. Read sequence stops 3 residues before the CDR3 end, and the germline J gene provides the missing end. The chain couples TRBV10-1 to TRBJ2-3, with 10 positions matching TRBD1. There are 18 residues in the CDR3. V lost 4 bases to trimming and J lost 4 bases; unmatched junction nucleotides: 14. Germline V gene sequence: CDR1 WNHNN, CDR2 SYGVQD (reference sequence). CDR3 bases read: TGCGCCAGCAGTGGGGAACTATACCGGGACAGGGGACCAGATACG. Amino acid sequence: CASSGELYRDRGPDT. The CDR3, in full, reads CASSGELYRDRGPDTQYF.

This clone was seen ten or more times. CDR3 loop: CSVGLAGGHYEQYF. The CDR3 bases that were read are TGCAGCGTTGGACTAGCGGGGGGCCACTACGAG. The gene calls are TRBV29-1 and TRBJ2-7; 13 bases map to TRBD2. The DNA ends 3 residues before the CDR3 does, and the rest of the CDR3 is filled in from the germline J gene. Germline trimming cut 4 bases from V and 3 bases from J; bases unmatched to any gene: 3. The CDR3 runs to 14 residues. Germline CDR1 is SQVTM and CDR2 is ANQGSEA.

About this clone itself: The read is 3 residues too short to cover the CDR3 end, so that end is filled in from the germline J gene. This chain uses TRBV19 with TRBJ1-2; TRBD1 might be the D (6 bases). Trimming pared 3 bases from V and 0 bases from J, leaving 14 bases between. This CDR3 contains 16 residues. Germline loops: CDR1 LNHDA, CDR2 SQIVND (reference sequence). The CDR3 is CASSMTTGPTNYGYTF. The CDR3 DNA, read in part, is TGTGCCAGTAGTATGACAACAGGGCCTACTAACTATGGC.

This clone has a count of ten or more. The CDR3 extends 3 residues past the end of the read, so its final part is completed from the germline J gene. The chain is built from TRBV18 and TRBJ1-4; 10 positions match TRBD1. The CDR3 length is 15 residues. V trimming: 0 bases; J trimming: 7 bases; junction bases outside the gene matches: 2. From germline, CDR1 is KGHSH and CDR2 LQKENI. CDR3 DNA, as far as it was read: TGTGCCAGCTCACCACCGACAGGGGGCGTTGAAAAA. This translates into CASSPPTGGVEK. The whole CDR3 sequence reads CASSPPTGGVEKLFF.

CDR3 protein: CASSTRGITEGQPQHF. The sequenced part of the CDR3 DNA is TGTGCCAGTAGTACCAGGGGGATCACAGAAGGTCAGCCC. This chain links TRBV19 with TRBJ1-5; 7 nucleotides agree with TRBD1. The read halts 3 residues ahead of the CDR3 end, with the missing end drawn from the germline J gene. Germline assignment: CDR1 LNHDA and CDR2 SQIVND (reference sequence). Germline trimming cut 4 bases from V and 6 bases from J; bases unmatched to any gene: 12. This CDR3 is built from 16 residues.

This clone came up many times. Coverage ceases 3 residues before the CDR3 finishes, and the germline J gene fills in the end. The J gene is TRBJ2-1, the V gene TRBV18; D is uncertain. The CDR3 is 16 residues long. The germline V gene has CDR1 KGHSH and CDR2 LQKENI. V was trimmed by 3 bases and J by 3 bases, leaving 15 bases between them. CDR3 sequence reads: CASSPLRPSNYNEQFF. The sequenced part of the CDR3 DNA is TGTGCCAGCTCACCCCTCCGCCCAAGCAACTACAATGAG.

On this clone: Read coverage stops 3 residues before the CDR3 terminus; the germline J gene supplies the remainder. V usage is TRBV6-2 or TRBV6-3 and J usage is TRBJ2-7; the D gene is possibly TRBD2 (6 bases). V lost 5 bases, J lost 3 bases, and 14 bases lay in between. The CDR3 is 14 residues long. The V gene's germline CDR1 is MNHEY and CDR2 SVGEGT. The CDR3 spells CASSPGGTLYEQYF. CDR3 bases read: TGTGCCAGCAGTCCTGGGGGGACCCTCTACGAG.

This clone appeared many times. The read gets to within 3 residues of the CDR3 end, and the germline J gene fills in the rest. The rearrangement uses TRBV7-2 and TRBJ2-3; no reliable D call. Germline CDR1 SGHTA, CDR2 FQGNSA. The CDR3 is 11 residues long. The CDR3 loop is CASSLSGAQYF. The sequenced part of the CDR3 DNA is TGTGCCAGCAGCCTTAGTGGTGCG. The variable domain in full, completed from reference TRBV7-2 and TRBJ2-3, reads GAGVSQSPSNKVTEKGKDVELRCDPISGHTALYWYRQSLGQGLEFLIYFQGNSAPDKSGLPSDRFSAERTGGSVSTLTIQRTQQEDSAVYLCASSLSGAQYFGPGTRLTVL.

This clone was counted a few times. CDR3 protein: CASSPGPGAGELFF. The DNA read from the CDR3 is TGTGCCAGTAGTCCAGGACCGGGGGCCGGGGAG. The chain employs TRBV19 and TRBJ2-2; maybe TRBD2 (6 bases). The read is 3 residues too short to cover the CDR3 end, so that end is filled in from the germline J gene. Germline V CDR1 and CDR2: LNHDA, SQIVND (reference sequence). Trimming pared 5 bases from V and 6 bases from J, leaving 13 bases between. This CDR3 region has 14 residues.

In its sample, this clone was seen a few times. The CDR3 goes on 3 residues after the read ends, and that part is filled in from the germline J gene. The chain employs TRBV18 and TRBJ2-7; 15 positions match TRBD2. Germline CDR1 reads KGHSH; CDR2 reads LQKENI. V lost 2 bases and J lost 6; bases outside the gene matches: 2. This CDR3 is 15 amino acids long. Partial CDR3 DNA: TGTGCCAGCTCACCAAAGGGACTAGCGGGAGGCGAG. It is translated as CASSPKGLAGGE. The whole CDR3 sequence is CASSPKGLAGGEQYF.